This T cell receptor (beta chain) was documented in a study of shared clonotypes between healthy human individuals. For the study at large: The composition of the donors was a couple of women and a few men aged 18 to 49. The study's findings and limits: Estimated richness values were generally larger in naive subsets than in memory subsets.

As concerns this clone: The antigen is not known.

The germline V gene encodes CDR1 SGHRS and CDR2 YFSETQ. The CDR3 covers 15 residues. Between the trimmed V and J ends, which lost 4 bases and 1 base, there was a span of 11 bases. Replicate sorted-subset PCRs were loaded with around 0.2 ug DNA, 31,000 or so T cell genomes. Sequencing was performed with immunoSEQ multiplex PCR; in TCRdb, only in-frame clones are kept and a portion is missing. The table records 2 million to 2.5 million clones, 95% of them present only once. This clonotype was obtained from a man between 18 and 29 years old in good health. The chain employs TRBV5-1 and TRBJ2-2; D is ambiguous. The sample was naive CD4+ T cells sorted from blood. Subset reported: CD45RA+ positively selected. DNA for the CDR3: TGCGCCAGCAGCCCCGACACCCAGAACACCGGGGAGCTGTTTTTT. Translated: CASSPDTQNTGELFF.